Detailed here is one TCR beta chain. The antigen remains unidentified. The CDR3 consists of 15 residues. The V end lost 0 bases, the J end lost 3 bases, and 12 bases lay between the germline ends. Germline CDR1 reads MGHRA; CDR2 reads YSYEKL. The data stem from a study of glioma-infiltrating T cells after dendritic cell vaccination. Study summary: Patients received three intradermal dendritic cell vaccine injections at biweekly intervals. General study findings and limits: Only a small number of patients had complete blood and tumor samples.

Before vaccination, two weeks after the third vaccination, and at progression, PBMC were collected. Input was about 2 ug genomic DNA, or all available if less. Assay: immunoSEQ multiplex PCR; the TCRdb copy retains only in-frame clones and omits some. The repertoire consists of under 130,000 clones, with about four fifths occurring once and the leading ten covering about 12%. The V and J genes are TRBV4-1 and TRBJ2-7; D uncertain. The TCR originated in a human donor with glioblastoma. The source was blood, collected before dendritic cell vaccination. The CDR3 protein is CASSQDRRQVYEQYF. The DNA for the CDR3 is TGCGCCAGCAGCCAAGATCGTCGGCAGGTCTACGAGCAGTACTTC.